This TCR beta chain originates from a study of blood T cells in healthy people across ages. Notes on the study in general: Per million T cells, TCR beta diversity dropped about linearly as age rose. Shifts in expanded clonotypes may have been confounded by donor CMV status, which was unknown. Both higher diversity and more naive CD4+ cells marked long-lived donors when set against aged donors. PBMCs went unsorted, and a conclusive naive versus antigen-experienced comparison was therefore prevented.

Only a few counts were recorded for this clonotype. No antigen is known for it. PCR was performed a second time for 7 to 11 cycles using a sample-barcoded 5' primer and a J-beta primer mix. TCRdb ran MiXCR on the 5' RACE reads and lists one entry per CDR3 protein. The sample yields about 970,000 distinct CDR3 sequences, roughly 47% seen once. Germline CDR1 reads SGHVS; CDR2 reads FNYEAQ. The V end lost 5 bases, the J end lost 7 bases, and 12 bases lay between the germline ends. This CDR3 contains 13 residues. This TCR came from a woman in her sixties or seventies in good health. Source material: blood. This chain connects TRBV7-6 to TRBJ2-1; D gene uncertain. CDR3 sequence (DNA): TGTGCCAGCAGCCCGCCGATCGGGAATGAGCAGTTCTTC. Protein sequence: CASSPPIGNEQFF.